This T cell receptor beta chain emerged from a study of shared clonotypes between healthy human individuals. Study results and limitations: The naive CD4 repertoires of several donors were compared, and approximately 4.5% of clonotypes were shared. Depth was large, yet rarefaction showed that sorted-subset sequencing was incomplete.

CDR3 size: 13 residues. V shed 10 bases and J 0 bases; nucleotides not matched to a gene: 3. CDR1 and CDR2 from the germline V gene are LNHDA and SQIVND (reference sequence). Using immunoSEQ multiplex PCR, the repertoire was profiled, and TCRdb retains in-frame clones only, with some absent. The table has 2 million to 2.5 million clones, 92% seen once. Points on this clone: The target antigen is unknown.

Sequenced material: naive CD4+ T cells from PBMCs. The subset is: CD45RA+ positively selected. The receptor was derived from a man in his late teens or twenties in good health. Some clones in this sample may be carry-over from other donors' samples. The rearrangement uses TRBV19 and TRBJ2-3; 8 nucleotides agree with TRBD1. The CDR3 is CATGQGSTDTQYF. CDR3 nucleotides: TGTGCCACAGGACAGGGTAGCACAGATACGCAGTATTTT.